Presented here are 20 T cell receptor beta chains from one specimen sequenced in a study of T cell changes during pregnancy in multiple sclerosis. Generated by immunoSEQ multiplex PCR, the TCRdb table keeps only in-frame clones and is missing some. The sample carries about 58,000 clones, about 90% recorded once. The sample consisted of CD4+ T cells from peripheral blood mononuclear cells, taken after pregnancy. The receptor set was obtained from a female donor in good health, enrolled as a control in a pregnancy study.

The V call is TRBV11-3, the J call TRBJ2-3; D is unclear. Germline values: CDR1 SGHNT, CDR2 YENEEA. CDR3 length: 14 residues. V dropped 3 bases and J dropped 2 bases, with 9 bases sitting between them. CDR3 sequence (DNA): TGTGCCAGCAGCTTCCCCGGGTTCACAGATACGCAGTATTTT. This gives the protein CASSFPGFTDTQYF.

The chain couples TRBV5-5 to TRBJ1-2; TRBD1 aligns across 7 bases. Germline trimming cut 4 bases from V and 4 bases from J; bases unmatched to any gene: 7. Germline CDR1 is SGHKS and CDR2 is YYEKEE (reference sequence). The CDR3 has 14 amino acids. This chain's CDR3 is CASSRGDSGYGYTF. The DNA for the CDR3 is TGTGCCAGCAGCCGAGGGGACAGTGGCTATGGCTACACCTTC.

The J gene is TRBJ2-3, the V gene TRBV7-3; a weak D match, TRBD2 (6 bases). This CDR3 is built from 15 residues. V was clipped by 0 bases and J by 10 bases, with 17 bases between them. Germline-derived CDR1 and CDR2 are SGHTA and FQGTGA. CDR3 nucleotide sequence: TGTGCCAGCAGCTTAACGGGGGGTAAGGGACCGGCGCAGTATTTT. It codes for CASSLTGGKGPAQYF.

Comments on this clone: The junction departs from germline at one end; a sequencing error may be responsible. The rearrangement joins TRBV7-2 to TRBJ2-7, with TRBD1 as a possible D gene (6 bases). This CDR3 is built from 13 residues. Germline-derived CDR1 and CDR2 are SGHTA and FQGNSA. The DNA of the CDR3 is TGTGCCAGCAGCATAGCACAGGGTTACGAGCAGTACTTC. Protein: CASSIAQGYEQYF.

This rearrangement joins TRBV29-1 to TRBJ2-7, with D unresolved. The CDR3 contains 13 residues. Between the trimmed V and J ends, which lost 6 bases and 6 bases, there was a span of 18 bases. Germline V CDR1 and CDR2: SQVTM, ANQGSEA. The CDR3: CSVQYSGSGEQYF. As DNA, the CDR3 is TGCAGCGTCCAATATAGTGGTTCGGGCGAGCAGTACTTC.

V gene TRBV18 combines with J gene TRBJ1-4; 9 positions match TRBD1. Germline loops: CDR1 KGHSH, CDR2 LQKENI. After removal of 3 bases from V and 7 bases from J, the junction contained 6 bases not matched to a gene. CDR3 size: 15 residues. The CDR3 DNA reads TGTGCCAGCTCACCCCCGGGACAGGGTGCTGAAAAACTGTTTTTT. Its translation: CASSPPGQGAEKLFF.

This clone was seen just once. Here the CDR3 DNA reads TGTGCCACCGGGGGGGGCACTGAAGCTTTCTTT. Its protein is CATGGGTEAFF. This chain links TRBV10-3 with TRBJ1-1, with D perhaps TRBD1 (5 bases). Germline V lookup: CDR1 ENHRY, CDR2 SYGVKD. V was cut by 10 bases and J by 4 bases, with 10 bases left in between. The CDR3 spans 11 residues.

The chain links TRBV6-5 to TRBJ1-2, with D possibly TRBD1 on 6 matching bases. The V end was cut by 4 bases, the J end by 4 bases, with 19 bases between. This CDR3 comprises 16 residues. The germline V gene encodes CDR1 MNHEY and CDR2 SVGAGI. The CDR3 DNA is TGTGCCAGCAGTTCCACCCCGGACAGTCCCGCCTATGGCTACACCTTC. It translates to CASSSTPDSPAYGYTF.

This rearrangement joins TRBV5-1 to TRBJ1-1; 8 bases line up with TRBD1. The CDR3 consists of 16 residues. Germline V gene sequence: CDR1 SGHRS, CDR2 YFSETQ. V trimming: 0 bases; J trimming: 3 bases; junction bases outside the gene matches: 7. This chain's CDR3 is CASSLASTGGYTEAFF. The DNA of the CDR3 is TGCGCCAGCAGCTTGGCGAGTACAGGGGGGTACACTGAAGCTTTCTTT.

The rearrangement uses TRBV5-1 and TRBJ2-5; 7 positions match TRBD1. V lost 5 bases, J lost 5 bases, and 9 bases stayed unmatched. Germline V lookup: CDR1 SGHRS, CDR2 YFSETQ. The CDR3 contains 14 residues. CDR3 loop: CASRTGTAGETQYF. Here the CDR3 DNA reads TGCGCCAGCAGGACCGGGACAGCTGGCGAGACCCAGTACTTC. The full variable domain, with the rest looked up from reference TRBV5-1 and TRBJ2-5, is KAGVTQTPRYLIKTRGQQVTLSCSPISGHRSVSWYQQTPGQGLQFLFEYFSETQRNKGNFPGRFSGRQFSNSRSEMNVSTLELGDSALYLCASRTGTAGETQYFGPGTRLLVL.

A single count supports this clone. V is TRBV19 and J is TRBJ1-4; D might be TRBD1 (5 bases). The germline V gene has CDR1 LNHDA and CDR2 SQIVND (reference sequence). The V end was cut by 4 bases, the J end by 8 bases, with 14 bases between. The CDR3 extends over 14 amino acids. In DNA, the CDR3 is TGTGCCAGTAGTAGGGGCCAGAATGGAGAAAAACTGTTTTTT. As protein: CASSRGQNGEKLFF.

This clone occurred once. The V call is TRBV27, the J call TRBJ1-2; weak D call: TRBD1 (5 bases). There are 16 residues in the CDR3. V was pared by 4 bases and J by 2 bases, with 17 bases between. CDR1 and CDR2 from the germline V gene are MNHEY and SMNVEV (reference sequence). The CDR3 loop reads CASSYDSQAPNYGYTF. CDR3 nucleotides: TGTGCCAGCAGTTACGACAGCCAAGCCCCGAACTATGGCTACACCTTC.

The chain couples TRBV7-2 to TRBJ2-2, with D possibly being TRBD1 (7 bases). V lost 6 bases to trimming and J lost 5 bases, with 10 bases between them. The CDR3 contains 13 residues. Germline CDR1 is SGHTA and CDR2 is FQGNSA. The CDR3 reads CASRAGGTGELFF. CDR3 nucleotide sequence: TGTGCCAGCAGGGCAGGGGGGACCGGGGAGCTGTTTTTT.

V usage is TRBV11-3 and J usage is TRBJ2-1, with 8 bases identical to TRBD2. CDR3 size: 13 residues. Trimming took 5 bases from V and 4 from J; bases not matched to a gene: 1. CDR1 is SGHNT, CDR2 YENEEA, per germline. Here the CDR3 reads CASSAGGYNEQFF. The CDR3 bases are TGTGCCAGCAGCGCGGGGGGATACAATGAGCAGTTCTTC. The variable domain in full, completed from reference TRBV11-3 and TRBJ2-1, reads EAGVVQSPRYKIIEKKQPVAFWCNPISGHNTLYWYLQNLGQGPELLIRYENEEAVDDSQLPKDRFSAERLKGVDSTLKIQPAELGDSAVYLCASSAGGYNEQFFGPGTRLTVL.

This chain joins TRBV15 and TRBJ1-2; no definite D call. Germline-derived CDR1 and CDR2 are LNHNV and YYDKDF (reference sequence). The CDR3 is made up of 14 amino acids. V dropped 0 bases and J dropped 5 bases, with 10 bases sitting between them. The DNA for the CDR3 is TGTGCCACCAGCAGAGATTCGAGTGATTATGGCTACACCTTC. This encodes CATSRDSSDYGYTF. The whole variable domain, filled in from reference TRBV15 and TRBJ1-2, reads DAMVIQNPRYQVTQFGKPVTLSCSQTLNHNVMYWYQQKSSQAPKLLFHYYDKDFNNEADTPDNFQSRRPNTSFCFLDIRSPGLGDTAMYLCATSRDSSDYGYTFGSGTRLTVV.

V usage is TRBV7-9 and J usage is TRBJ2-3; the match to TRBD2 covers 9 bases. With 4 bases clipped from V and 1 base from J, the junction kept 0 bases outside the gene matches. This CDR3 contains 14 residues. Germline CDR1 and CDR2: SEHNR and FQNEAQ (reference sequence). DNA for the CDR3: TGTGCCAGCAGCTGGACTAGCGGCACAGATACGCAGTATTTT. Amino acid sequence: CASSWTSGTDTQYF. The whole variable domain, filled in from reference TRBV7-9 and TRBJ2-3, reads DTGVSQNPRHKITKRGQNVTFRCDPISEHNRLYWYRQTLGQGPEFLTYFQNEAQLEKSRLLSDRFSAERPKGSFSTLEIQRTEQGDSAMYLCASSWTSGTDTQYFGPGTRLTVL.

Comment on this clone: The identical CDR3 is also encoded by other nucleotide sequences in the sample. The CDR3 region is CASRQGNQPQHF. The CDR3 nucleotides are TGTGCCAGTAGGCAGGGAAATCAGCCCCAGCATTTT. The chain couples TRBV19 to TRBJ1-5, with D perhaps TRBD1 (5 bases). Looked up from germline, CDR1 is LNHDA and CDR2 is SQIVND (reference sequence). The CDR3 loop spans 12 amino acids. V was cut by 6 bases and J by 4 bases, with 7 bases left in between.

The CDR3: CASSVGRDNEQYF. The CDR3 DNA is TGTGCCAGCAGCGTAGGCAGGGATAACGAGCAGTACTTC. The V and J genes are TRBV9 and TRBJ2-7; D is perhaps TRBD1 (5 bases). V was trimmed by 0 bases and J by 5 bases, leaving 9 bases between them. The CDR3 consists of 13 residues. The germline V gene has CDR1 SGDLS and CDR2 YYNGEE.

This chain connects TRBV9 to TRBJ1-1; no reliable D call. The V gene lost 0 bases and the J gene lost 1 base, with 10 bases spanning the gap. The CDR3 is made up of 15 amino acids. Germline V lookup: CDR1 SGDLS, CDR2 YYNGEE. The CDR3 spells CASSVGLGENTEAFF. CDR3 nucleotide sequence: TGTGCCAGCAGCGTAGGGCTAGGAGAGAACACTGAAGCTTTCTTT.

The CDR3: CASSLAGVETQYF. The CDR3 nucleotides are TGTGCCAGCAGCTTGGCCGGGGTTGAGACCCAGTACTTC. J is TRBJ2-5 and V is TRBV5-4, with D possibly being TRBD2 (5 bases). This CDR3 spans 13 amino acids. Looked up from germline, CDR1 is SGHNT and CDR2 is YYREEE (reference sequence). The V gene lost 0 bases and the J gene lost 5 bases, with 8 bases spanning the gap.